The clone carrying this T cell receptor beta chain has at least ten counts. Its specificity is unknown. The V gene end was trimmed by 0 bases and the J gene end by 2 bases; junction bases not matched to a gene: 11. CDR3 length: 18 residues. Per the germline V gene, CDR1 is DFQATT and CDR2 is SNEGSKA (reference sequence). This sample stems from a study of T cells in Graves' hyperthyroidism and ophthalmopathy. As for the study in general: Upon initial diagnosis and before any treatment, peripheral blood was collected. Study results and caveats: Stable hyperthyroidism was told apart from ophthalmopathy by a model built on 13 V-J features.

Researchers took RNA transcripts and amplified the TCR beta CDR3 regions from them. Researchers ran a first-round RT-PCR on the TCR CDR3 using the HTBI primer set. A single record per CDR3 protein comes from TCRdb applying MiXCR to the multiplex PCR reads. The sample consists of 350,000 to 450,000 distinct CDR3 sequences, more than 11% of them appearing once. The chain joins TRBV20-1 to TRBJ2-3, with TRBD2 identical over 10 bases. The sequence derives from a woman in her fifties or sixties with Graves' hyperthyroidism. The source material was blood. Here the CDR3 reads CSARDESSGSSPTDTQYF. Written as DNA, the CDR3 is TGCAGTGCTAGAGATGAATCTAGCGGGAGCTCCCCCACAGATACGCAGTATTTT.